This T cell receptor beta chain was found in a study of breast tumors, draining lymph nodes, adjacent tissues. Whole-study results and caveats: Tumor and nontumor repertoires were significantly more similar in luminal-like than in basal-like breast cancer.

In this sample, this clonotype turned up many times. Its antigen is unknown. TCRdb called the multiplex PCR reads again in MiXCR, with one record for every CDR3 protein. The data show roughly 49,000 distinct CDR3 sequences, roughly 39% seen once. The origin of this receptor is a female donor with breast cancer. Some clones in this sample may be carry-over from other donors' samples. The source material was breast tumor tissue.

The CDR3 loop is CASSRDVGTDTQYF. CDR3 nucleotide sequence: TGTGCCAGCAGCCGGGACGTGGGCACAGATACGCAGTATTTT. The V call is TRBV11-3, the J call TRBJ2-3, with D perhaps matching TRBD1 or TRBD2 (5 bases each). V was trimmed by 5 bases and J by 1 base, leaving 10 bases between them. The germline CDR1 and CDR2 sequences are SGHNT and YENEEA. This CDR3 has 14 residues. Together with reference TRBV11-3 and TRBJ2-3, the CDR3 gives the full variable domain: EAGVVQSPRYKIIEKKQPVAFWCNPISGHNTLYWYLQNLGQGPELLIRYENEEAVDDSQLPKDRFSAERLKGVDSTLKIQPAELGDSAVYLCASSRDVGTDTQYFGPGTRLTVL.